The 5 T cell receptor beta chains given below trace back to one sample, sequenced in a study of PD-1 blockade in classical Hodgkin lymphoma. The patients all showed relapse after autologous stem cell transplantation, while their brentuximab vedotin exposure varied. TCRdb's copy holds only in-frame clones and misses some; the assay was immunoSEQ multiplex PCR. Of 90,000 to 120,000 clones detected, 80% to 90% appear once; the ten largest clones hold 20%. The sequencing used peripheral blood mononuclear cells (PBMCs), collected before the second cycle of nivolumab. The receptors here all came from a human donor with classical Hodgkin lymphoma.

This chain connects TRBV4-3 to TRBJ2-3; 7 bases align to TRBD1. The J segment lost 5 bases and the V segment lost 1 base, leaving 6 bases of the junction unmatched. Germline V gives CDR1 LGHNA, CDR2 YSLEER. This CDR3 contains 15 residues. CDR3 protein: CASSQAGGRGDTQYF. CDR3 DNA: TGCGCCAGCAGCCAAGCAGGGGGTCGAGGAGATACGCAGTATTTT.

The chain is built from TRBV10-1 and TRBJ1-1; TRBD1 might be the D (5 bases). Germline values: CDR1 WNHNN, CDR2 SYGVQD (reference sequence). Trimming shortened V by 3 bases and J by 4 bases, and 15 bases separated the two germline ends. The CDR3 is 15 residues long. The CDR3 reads CASSDYGRAPTEAFF. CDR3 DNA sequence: TGCGCCAGCAGTGATTATGGCAGGGCTCCCACTGAAGCTTTCTTT.

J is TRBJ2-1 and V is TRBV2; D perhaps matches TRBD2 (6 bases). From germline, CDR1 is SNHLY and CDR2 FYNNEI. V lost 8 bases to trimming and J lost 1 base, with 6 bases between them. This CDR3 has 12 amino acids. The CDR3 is CASGLSYNEQFF. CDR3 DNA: TGTGCCAGCGGACTATCCTACAATGAGCAGTTCTTC.

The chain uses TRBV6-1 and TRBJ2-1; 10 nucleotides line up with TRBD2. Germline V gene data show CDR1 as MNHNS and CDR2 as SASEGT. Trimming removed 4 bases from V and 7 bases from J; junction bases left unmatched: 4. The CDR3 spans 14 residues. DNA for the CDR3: TGTGCCAGCAGTGCCAGGGGACTAGCGAATGAGCAGTTCTTC. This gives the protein CASSARGLANEQFF.

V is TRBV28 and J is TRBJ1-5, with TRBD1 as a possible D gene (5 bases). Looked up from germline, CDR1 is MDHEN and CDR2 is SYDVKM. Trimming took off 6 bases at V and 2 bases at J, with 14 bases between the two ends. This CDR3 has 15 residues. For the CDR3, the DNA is TGTGCCAGCAGCTCCCCCGACAGCCGCAATCAGCCCCAGCATTTT. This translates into CASSSPDSRNQPQHF. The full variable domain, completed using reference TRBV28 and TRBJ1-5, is DVKVTQSSRYLVKRTGEKVFLECVQDMDHENMFWYRQDPGLGLRLIYFSYDVKMKEKGDIPEGYSVSREKKERFSLILESASTNQTSMYLCASSSPDSRNQPQHFGDGTRLSIL.